Presented here are 8 T cell receptor beta chains from one specimen sequenced in a study of cytomegalovirus exposure and HLA in healthy donors. PCR primers comprised 60 Vbeta and 13 Jbeta primers. Clones were sequenced by immunoSEQ multiplex PCR, and TCRdb holds only the in-frame ones, with some missing. Among about 120,000 clones listed, over 60% were seen once. Source material: PBMCs. These receptor sequences come from a young man in good health and CMV-seropositive.

This clone was counted a single time. The rearrangement links TRBV19 to TRBJ1-5; D might be TRBD1 (5 bases). The CDR3 covers 16 residues. Germline V lookup: CDR1 LNHDA, CDR2 SQIVND (reference sequence). The V end lost 5 bases, the J end lost 3 bases, and 17 bases lay between the germline ends. The CDR3 nucleotides read TGTGCCAGTAGTGACCAGGGTCGTGGGTCCAATCAGCCCCAGCATTTT. Translated, it gives CASSDQGRGSNQPQHF. Full variable domain (remainder filled in from reference TRBV19 and TRBJ1-5): DGGITQSPKYLFRKEGQNVTLSCEQNLNHDAMYWYRQDPGQGLRLIYYSQIVNDFQKGDIAEGYSVSREKKESFPLTVTSAQKNPTAFYLCASSDQGRGSNQPQHFGDGTRLSIL.

This clone has just a few counts. The V call is TRBV6-5, the J call TRBJ1-5, with D tentatively TRBD1 (5 bases). The V gene's germline CDR1 is MNHEY and CDR2 SVGAGI. CDR3 length equals 15 residues. Trimming left V 4 bases short and J 0 bases short, with 10 bases between. CDR3 DNA: TGTGCCAGCAGTTTACGACAGAATAGCAATCAGCCCCAGCATTTT. Protein sequence: CASSLRQNSNQPQHF.

J is TRBJ2-3 and V is TRBV11-2, with 9 bases matching TRBD2. The CDR3 loop spans 15 amino acids. J gave up 4 bases and V 1 base, and 3 bases lay outside the gene matches. Germline CDR1 and CDR2: SGHAT and FQNNGV. CDR3 in DNA: TGTGCCAGCAGCTTAGCTGGCGGGGGGGCAGATACGCAGTATTTT. Translating it yields CASSLAGGGADTQYF. Complete variable domain (other parts from reference TRBV11-2 and TRBJ2-3): EAGVAQSPRYKIIEKRQSVAFWCNPISGHATLYWYQQILGQGPKLLIQFQNNGVVDDSQLPKDRFSAERLKGVDSTLKIQPAKLEDSAVYLCASSLAGGGADTQYFGPGTRLTVL.

The V and J genes are TRBV6-1 and TRBJ1-5, with 8 bases that match TRBD1. The CDR3 runs 16 residues. Unmatched junction bases numbered 9, after V lost 4 bases and J lost 4 bases. The germline gives CDR1 MNHNS, CDR2 SASEGT. The CDR3 nucleotides are TGTGCCAGCAGTGTTCGACCGGGACAGGTAAATCAGCCCCAGCATTTT. Encoded protein: CASSVRPGQVNQPQHF.

This chain links TRBV19 with TRBJ1-3; the D gene is possibly TRBD1 (5 bases). The V end was cut by 9 bases, the J end by 4 bases, with 16 bases between. CDR1 and CDR2 (germline): LNHDA, SQIVND (reference sequence). This CDR3 region has 14 residues. CDR3 loop: CASDPGGSGNTIYF. The CDR3, as DNA: TGTGCCAGCGACCCGGGGGGGTCGGGAAACACCATATATTTT.

The rearrangement uses TRBV7-9 and TRBJ2-2; 8 positions match TRBD2. V lost 6 bases, J lost 5 bases, and 5 bases stayed unmatched. This CDR3 has 14 amino acids. CDR1 is SEHNR, CDR2 FQNEAQ, per germline (reference sequence). CDR3 nucleotide sequence: TGTGCCAGCAGGGGAGCGGGGGAAACCGGGGAGCTGTTTTTT. Translating it yields CASRGAGETGELFF.

The V call is TRBV27, the J call TRBJ2-1; TRBD2 matches at 8 bases. The CDR3 is 16 residues long. The trim removed 4 bases at V and 7 bases at J, leaving 12 bases unmatched. The germline V gene has CDR1 MNHEY and CDR2 SMNVEV (reference sequence). The CDR3 loop is CASSYLGGSGVNEQFF. In DNA, the CDR3 is TGTGCCAGCAGTTATCTCGGGGGTAGCGGGGTAAATGAGCAGTTCTTC.

The V call is TRBV30, the J call TRBJ1-6; 8 nucleotides align to TRBD1. The CDR3 runs to 13 residues. V lost 2 bases, J lost 11 bases, and 5 bases stayed unmatched. Germline V gene lookup returns CDR1 GTSNPN and CDR2 SVGIG (reference sequence). This chain's CDR3 is CAWSKDRATPLHF. The CDR3, as DNA: TGTGCCTGGAGTAAGGACAGGGCGACACCCCTCCACTTT.